These 29 T cell receptor beta chains originate from one sample sequenced in a study of T-cell reconstitution after alpha-beta-depleted transplantation in children. This sample's TCRbeta library carried unique molecular identifier barcodes. TCRdb itself ran the PCR reads through MiXCR, one entry per CDR3 protein. The sample includes about 580,000 distinct CDR3 sequences, about 21% of them seen just once. Material: PBMCs, mostly from graft donor cells, obtained 360 days after TCRalphabeta/CD19-depleted stem cell transplant. The receptors were gathered from a boy younger than two who had a stem cell transplant for acute myeloid leukemia, so the T cells may come from the graft donor.

A word on this clonotype: This may stem from a read error, because a much larger clone lies one nucleotide away. The chain combines TRBV29-1 with TRBJ1-3, with a possible D match to TRBD1 (6 bases). Germline lookup yields CDR1 SQVTM and CDR2 ANQGSEA. This CDR3 is built from 14 residues. V was cut by 6 bases and J by 4 bases, with 16 bases left in between. This CDR3 is CSVEGHREGNTIYF. DNA of the CDR3: TGCAGCGTAGAGGGACACCGGGAAGGAAACACCATATATTTT.

This clonotype was counted only a few times. The chain links TRBV29-1 to TRBJ2-1, with TRBD1 as a possible D gene (6 bases). Germline V lookup: CDR1 SQVTM, CDR2 ANQGSEA. This CDR3 has 13 residues. V shed 7 bases and J shed 5 bases, with 15 bases lying between them. CDR3 in amino acids: CSAGPGVDNEQFF. DNA of the CDR3: TGCAGCGCCGGGCCAGGGGTCGACAATGAGCAGTTCTTC.

The J gene is TRBJ2-1, the V gene TRBV4-1; D not resolved. Per the germline V gene, CDR1 is MGHRA and CDR2 is YSYEKL. The V gene lost 4 bases and the J gene lost 7 bases, with 11 bases spanning the gap. This CDR3 is 13 amino acids long. CDR3 sequence: CASSPTVINEQFF. In DNA, the CDR3 is TGCGCCAGCAGCCCTACAGTAATTAATGAGCAGTTCTTC.

The V and J genes are TRBV12-3 or TRBV12-4 and TRBJ1-2; tentatively, D is TRBD1 (5 bases). The CDR3 has 13 amino acids. Trimming shortened V by 4 bases and J by 0 bases, and 6 bases separated the two germline ends. The CDR3 loop reads CASSYRSNYGYTF. CDR3 nucleotides: TGTGCCAGCAGTTACAGGTCTAACTATGGCTACACCTTC.

Ten or more counts support this clonotype. The rearrangement uses TRBV6-4 and TRBJ2-1; D perhaps matches TRBD2 (8 bases). The CDR3 covers 12 residues. Germline V lookup: CDR1 MRHNA, CDR2 SNTAGT. Trimming removed 2 bases from V and 15 bases from J, with 14 bases in between. Here the CDR3 DNA reads TGTGCCAGCAGTGACCGGGAGGGGGCTCGGTTCTTC. It yields the protein CASSDREGARFF.

This clonotype occurred a few times. V gene TRBV29-1 combines with J gene TRBJ2-7; D gene unclear. V shed 5 bases and J shed 1 base, with 9 bases lying between them. Germline CDR1 reads SQVTM; CDR2 reads ANQGSEA. This CDR3 is built from 12 residues. CDR3 sequence: CSVTLPSYEQYF. CDR3 coding DNA: TGCAGCGTTACCCTACCTTCCTACGAGCAGTACTTC.

The chain is built from TRBV6-1 and TRBJ1-2; D ambiguous. The CDR3 length is 15 residues. Trimming removed 3 bases from V and 2 bases from J, with 13 bases in between. The germline V gene encodes CDR1 MNHNS and CDR2 SASEGT. CDR3 nucleotide sequence: TGTGCCAGCAGTGACCGGGCGTCGGCCAACTATGGCTACACCTTC. This translates into CASSDRASANYGYTF.

This chain uses TRBV6-1 with TRBJ2-3, with 9 bases aligning to TRBD2. Unmatched junction bases numbered 16, after V lost 6 bases and J lost 3 bases. This CDR3 is built from 18 residues. CDR1 and CDR2 from the germline V gene are MNHNS and SASEGT. The CDR3 nucleotides are TGTGCCAGCAGCCAACCCACACTGGCGGGGGGGCGAACAGATACGCAGTATTTT. This codes for CASSQPTLAGGRTDTQYF.

This clonotype occurred many times. The chain is built from TRBV20-1 and TRBJ2-3, with 7 positions matching TRBD1. The CDR3 has 14 amino acids. Germline V CDR1 and CDR2: DFQATT, SNEGSKA (reference sequence). V lost 2 bases, J lost 4 bases, and 6 bases stayed unmatched. CDR3 nucleotides: TGCAGTGCTAGATCCCCGACAGGGCCAGATACGCAGTATTTT. Residues: CSARSPTGPDTQYF.

This clonotype was counted ten times or more. The chain links TRBV12-3 or TRBV12-4 to TRBJ1-2; 7 positions match TRBD1. This CDR3 spans 12 amino acids. CDR3 residues: CATIGGYYGYTF. As DNA, the CDR3 is TGTGCTACTATAGGGGGCTACTATGGCTACACCTTC.

This clonotype was detected many times. This sequence joins TRBV12-3 or TRBV12-4 and TRBJ2-3; TRBD2 aligns across 7 bases. The V and J ends lost 3 bases and 5 bases, in that order; junction bases with no gene match: 8. The CDR3 covers 15 residues. CDR3 nucleotides: TGTGCCAGCAGTTTTAGGGCTAGCGGTTTAGATACGCAGTATTTT. Translating it yields CASSFRASGLDTQYF.

The chain employs TRBV5-8 and TRBJ1-1, with D perhaps matching TRBD1 (5 bases). Per the germline V gene, CDR1 is SGHTS and CDR2 is YDEGEE. This CDR3 has 12 residues. Trimming pared 8 bases from V and 0 bases from J, leaving 8 bases between. The CDR3 DNA is TGTGCCAGGGGGCCCTTGAACACTGAAGCTTTCTTT. Its protein is CARGPLNTEAFF.

CDR3 amino acids: CASSSHQGLAGDTQYF. CDR3 nucleotides: TGTGCCAGCAGCTCGCATCAAGGACTAGCGGGAGATACGCAGTATTTT. The rearrangement joins TRBV5-6 to TRBJ2-3; 11 bases are a match to TRBD2. With 3 bases clipped from V and 5 bases from J, the junction kept 8 bases outside the gene matches. This CDR3 has 16 residues. Germline CDR1 is SGHDT and CDR2 is YYEEEE.

This clonotype was counted between two and nine times. The V call is TRBV6-5, the J call TRBJ1-1; D is possibly TRBD1 (6 bases). The V gene's germline CDR1 is MNHEY and CDR2 SVGAGI. V dropped 0 bases and J dropped 5 bases, with 16 bases sitting between them. The CDR3 sequence is 16 residues long. The CDR3 reads CASSYSTGRGGTEAFF. The CDR3 nucleotides are TGTGCCAGCAGTTACTCAACAGGGAGGGGTGGAACTGAAGCTTTCTTT.

This rearrangement joins TRBV24-1 to TRBJ2-1, with 7 bases lining up with TRBD1. Trimming cost V 7 bases and J 9 bases; bases outside gene matches: 5. Germline CDR1 is KGHDR and CDR2 is SFDVKD. The CDR3 runs 12 residues. CDR3 sequence (DNA): TGTGCCACCAGCGACAGGGTTGGTGAGCAGTTCTTC. This sequence encodes CATSDRVGEQFF.

This clonotype has a count of ten or more. The genes are TRBV6-2 or TRBV6-3 and TRBJ2-1; a possible D gene is TRBD1 (6 bases). This CDR3 comprises 12 residues. The V end was cut by 5 bases, the J end by 10 bases, with 12 bases between. Germline assignment: CDR1 MNHEY and CDR2 SVGEGT. Written as DNA, the CDR3 is TGTGCCAGCAGTCAGGACAGCTTCGAGCAGTTCTTC. Amino acids: CASSQDSFEQFF.

The chain combines TRBV5-1 with TRBJ1-1, with TRBD1 as a possible D gene (5 bases). This CDR3 region has 16 residues. Germline V gives CDR1 SGHRS, CDR2 YFSETQ. V gave up 0 bases and J gave up 6 bases, with 18 bases separating them. This chain's CDR3 is CASSLGYRRDVPEAFF. In DNA, the CDR3 is TGCGCCAGCAGCTTGGGGTACAGGCGCGATGTGCCTGAAGCTTTCTTT.

Only a few counts were recorded for this clonotype. J is TRBJ2-7 and V is TRBV28; no definite D call. The V end lost 5 bases, the J end lost 2 bases, and 7 bases lay between the germline ends. CDR3 length: 12 amino acids. Germline CDR1 reads MDHEN; CDR2 reads SYDVKM. The CDR3, as DNA: TGTGCCAGCAGTACGGACGCCTACGAGCAGTACGTC. Its protein is CASSTDAYEQYV.

V usage is TRBV6-2 or TRBV6-3 and J usage is TRBJ1-6; D perhaps matches TRBD1 (5 bases). Per the germline V gene, CDR1 is MNHEY and CDR2 is SVGEGT. The ends were cut back, 6 bases at V and 11 bases at J, with 17 bases in the middle. This CDR3 comprises 14 residues. CDR3: CASRLDSGATPLHF. CDR3 DNA sequence: TGTGCCAGCAGGCTCGACAGTGGCGCGACACCCCTCCACTTT.

This clonotype appeared many times. The chain joins TRBV10-3 to TRBJ2-7; TRBD2 is a possible D gene (8 bases). The V gene's germline CDR1 is ENHRY and CDR2 SYGVKD. The CDR3 is 15 amino acids. V lost 2 bases and J lost 3, with 14 bases in between. The CDR3 region is CAISEREGAGYEQYF. The CDR3 bases are TGTGCCATCAGTGAGCGGGAGGGGGCTGGCTACGAGCAGTACTTC.

J is TRBJ2-4 and V is TRBV20-1; D is undetermined. V lost 0 bases and J lost 8, with 14 bases in between. The CDR3 extends over 14 amino acids. The germline V gene encodes CDR1 DFQATT and CDR2 SNEGSKA (reference sequence). The CDR3 loop reads CSARDFKGSDIQYF. In DNA, the CDR3 is TGCAGTGCTAGAGATTTTAAGGGATCGGACATTCAGTACTTC.

There are a few counts of this clonotype. V and J are TRBV10-3 and TRBJ2-1; the D call may be TRBD1 or TRBD2 (6 bases each). CDR1 and CDR2 from the germline V gene are ENHRY and SYGVKD. The CDR3 sequence is 16 residues long. V dropped 4 bases and J dropped 3 bases, with 16 bases sitting between them. Here the CDR3 reads CAISGRRGQDYNEQFF. CDR3 DNA sequence: TGTGCCATCAGTGGACGGAGGGGACAAGACTACAATGAGCAGTTCTTC.

This clonotype was found a few times. The chain employs TRBV20-1 and TRBJ2-3; 16 positions match TRBD2. The germline CDR1 and CDR2 sequences are DFQATT and SNEGSKA (reference sequence). The CDR3 runs 20 residues. Trimming at V came to 1 base and at J to 3 bases, leaving 13 bases not matched to a gene. CDR3 nucleotide sequence: TGCAGTGCTAGAGTTCCCCCGGGACTAGCGGGGGGGGCTCAGACAGATACGCAGTATTTT. This translates into CSARVPPGLAGGAQTDTQYF.

In its sample, this clonotype was seen once. This CDR3 reads CAISELTSPSYNEQFF. CDR3 DNA: TGTGCCATCAGTGAACTGACTAGCCCCTCCTACAATGAGCAGTTCTTC. The gene calls are TRBV10-3 and TRBJ2-1; TRBD2 agrees at 7 bases. V lost 3 bases, J lost 0 bases, and 5 bases stayed unmatched. The CDR3 contains 16 residues. CDR1 and CDR2 from the germline V gene are ENHRY and SYGVKD.

This clonotype has at least ten counts. The V call is TRBV20-1, the J call TRBJ2-3; 7 nucleotides line up with TRBD2. V lost 6 bases and J lost 4; bases outside the gene matches: 4. The V gene's germline CDR1 is DFQATT and CDR2 SNEGSKA (reference sequence). The CDR3 is made up of 12 amino acids. Here the CDR3 DNA reads TGCAGTGCGCAAACTAGCGCAGATACGCAGTATTTT. Protein sequence: CSAQTSADTQYF.

This clonotype was picked up a small number of times. V and J are TRBV6-5 and TRBJ2-7; D not resolved. CDR1 is MNHEY, CDR2 SVGAGI, per germline. The V end lost 3 bases, the J end lost 4 bases, and 13 bases lay between the germline ends. The CDR3 is 14 amino acids. CDR3 residues: CASSYIKGWYEQYF. CDR3 nucleotides: TGTGCCAGCAGTTATATCAAGGGTTGGTACGAGCAGTACTTC.

This clonotype was counted ten times or more. The gene calls are TRBV13 and TRBJ1-1; possible D gene TRBD1, 5 bases. The germline gives CDR1 PRHDT, CDR2 FYEKMQ (reference sequence). The CDR3 length is 15 residues. V gave up 5 bases and J gave up 6 bases, with 19 bases separating them. The CDR3 loop reads CASSLRPGTGAEAFF. The CDR3 DNA is TGTGCCAGCAGCCTTAGGCCCGGGACCGGGGCTGAAGCTTTCTTT. Full variable domain (missing parts from reference TRBV13 and TRBJ1-1): AAGVIQSPRHLIKEKRETATLKCYPIPRHDTVYWYQQGPGQDPQFLISFYEKMQSDKGSIPDRFSAQQFSDYHSELNMSSLELGDSALYFCASSLRPGTGAEAFFGQGTRLTVV.

The chain couples TRBV6-2 or TRBV6-3 to TRBJ2-3; TRBD1 agrees at 7 bases. Germline values: CDR1 MNHEY, CDR2 SVGEGT. CDR3 length: 14 residues. V shed 6 bases, J shed 8 bases, and the junction held 11 bases outside the gene matches. The CDR3 sequence: CASRLTTGAGTQYF. The CDR3, as DNA: TGTGCCAGCAGGCTCACAACAGGGGCTGGTACGCAGTATTTT.

The chain joins TRBV7-9 to TRBJ2-5; unclear D gene. Deletions cut 0 bases from V and 5 bases from J, with 16 bases between. CDR1 and CDR2 (germline): SEHNR, FQNEAQ (reference sequence). This CDR3 comprises 16 residues. In DNA form, the CDR3 reads TGTGCCAGCAGCTTAGCAGGGAAGCAAGGCAGGGAGACCCAGTACTTC. This translates into CASSLAGKQGRETQYF.